This T cell receptor beta chain was identified during a study of blood T cell repertoires in COVID-19. Study at large: Acute and convalescent COVID-19 specimens originated in the United States, Italy and Spain. Nucleic acid was either cDNA or gDNA, and it came from T cells, B-cell-depleted T cells, or PBMCs.

This CDR3 contains 13 residues. V lost 1 base, J lost 5 bases, and 9 bases lay in between. Germline CDR1 is SGHDT and CDR2 is YYEEEE. Under the authors' procedure: How many nucleated cells were present was estimated from reference gene primer amplification. Generated by immunoSEQ multiplex PCR, the TCRdb table keeps only in-frame clones and is missing some. That table furnishes V, J and clone size, whereas the DNA furnished D and trimming. The table records fewer than 150,000 clones, around 76% of them present only once. Sequenced input: peripheral blood. V and J are TRBV5-6 and TRBJ2-5; D is unresolved. This TCR came from a man aged 65 to 79 with acute or convalescent COVID-19. The CDR3 coding sequence is TGTGCCAGCAGCTTGAGAGGCTCGGAGACCCAGTACTTC. This gives the protein CASSLRGSETQYF.